The 19 T cell receptor beta chains in this list originate from one sample, sequenced in a study of shared T cell receptors in the human thymus. TCRdb's copy holds only in-frame clones and misses some; the assay was immunoSEQ multiplex PCR. Of approximately 760,000 clones in the sample, roughly 88% were seen once. The same data also went into a second study, on human thymus T cells.

What was sequenced was thymocytes. The receptors here all came from a girl under three years old with a congenital heart defect.

This clone was counted between two and nine times. The chain couples TRBV14 to TRBJ1-2, with D perhaps TRBD1 (6 bases). From germline, CDR1 is SGHDN and CDR2 FVKESK. V lost 5 bases and J 6 bases, leaving 16 bases between the germline ends. The CDR3 runs 14 residues. This CDR3 is CASSEQGVRNGYTF. The CDR3, as DNA: TGTGCCAGCAGCGAACAGGGAGTGAGAAATGGCTACACCTTC.

J is TRBJ1-1 and V is TRBV11-2; D possibly corresponds to TRBD1 (6 bases). Trimming cost V 5 bases and J 0 bases, with 10 bases left between them. The CDR3 is 14 amino acids. In germline, CDR1 is SGHAT, CDR2 FQNNGV. CDR3 sequence reads: CASSPDSMNTEAFF. The CDR3 DNA follows: TGTGCCAGCAGCCCGGACAGCATGAACACTGAAGCTTTCTTT.

The V call is TRBV9, the J call TRBJ1-2; 7 bases agree with TRBD1. The length of the CDR3 is 19 residues. The V segment lost 0 bases and the J segment 3 bases; nucleotides outside the gene matches: 17. Germline lookup yields CDR1 SGDLS and CDR2 YYNGEE. The CDR3, as DNA: TGTGCCAGCAGCGTAGATCACCGAACCGGGACAGAGGATTACTATGGCTACACCTTC. It translates to CASSVDHRTGTEDYYGYTF.

The chain recombines TRBV4-3 with TRBJ2-1; 7 bases fit TRBD2. Losses at the gene ends were 4 bases for V and 4 bases for J; bases not matched to a gene: 10. This CDR3 contains 16 residues. The germline gives CDR1 LGHNA, CDR2 YSLEER. This CDR3 reads CASSLPGGGPYNEQFF. The DNA of the CDR3 is TGCGCCAGCAGCCTTCCTGGCGGGGGACCTTACAATGAGCAGTTCTTC.

This chain connects TRBV5-1 to TRBJ1-1; possible D gene TRBD1, 5 bases. Trimming cost V 0 bases and J 1 base, with 7 bases left between them. CDR3 length: 14 amino acids. CDR1 is SGHRS and CDR2 is YFSETQ in the germline V gene. In DNA form, the CDR3 reads TGCGCCAGCAGCTTGGAGGGGAAGAACACTGAAGCTTTCTTT. Amino acid sequence: CASSLEGKNTEAFF.

This clone has only one observation. V gene TRBV4-1 combines with J gene TRBJ2-1, with D perhaps TRBD2 (6 bases). Germline lookup yields CDR1 MGHRA and CDR2 YSYEKL. The CDR3 has 17 residues. Trimming took off 3 bases at V and 7 bases at J, with 22 bases between the two ends. DNA for the CDR3: TGCGCCAGCAGCCACCGACGGAGGGGCTTTCGGGAAAATGAGCAGTTCTTC. Protein sequence: CASSHRRRGFRENEQFF.

V and J are TRBV9 and TRBJ1-1; D is possibly TRBD1 (5 bases). CDR1 is SGDLS, CDR2 YYNGEE, per germline. Trimming cost V 5 bases and J 4 bases, with 15 bases left between them. CDR3 length equals 14 residues. CDR3 in amino acids: CASRGGGTSTEAFF. DNA of the CDR3: TGTGCCAGCAGGGGGGGTGGGACGTCCACTGAAGCTTTCTTT.

A few counts support this clone. The chain couples TRBV6-1 to TRBJ2-2, with 8 bases that match TRBD1. Trimming at V came to 1 base and at J to 5 bases, leaving 6 bases not matched to a gene. This CDR3 region has 16 residues. From germline, CDR1 is MNHNS and CDR2 SASEGT. The CDR3 DNA is TGTGCCAGCAGTGAAGGAGGACAGGGAGCTACCGGGGAGCTGTTTTTT. Translation gives CASSEGGQGATGELFF.

The chain combines TRBV2 with TRBJ2-3; 9 positions agree with TRBD1. The CDR3 is made up of 14 amino acids. The junction had 9 bases not matched to a gene; V was cut back by 8 bases and J by 6 bases. CDR1 and CDR2 from the germline V gene are SNHLY and FYNNEI. The CDR3 region is CASWIRDRADTQYF. In DNA form, the CDR3 reads TGTGCCAGCTGGATTAGGGACAGGGCTGATACGCAGTATTTT.

The chain uses TRBV9 and TRBJ2-3; TRBD2 matches 14 bases. J lost 4 bases, V lost 0 bases, and 7 bases had no gene match. This CDR3 has 18 amino acids. Germline V gene lookup returns CDR1 SGDLS and CDR2 YYNGEE. This chain's CDR3 is CASSVGLGLAGGPDTQYF. The CDR3 region has the DNA TGTGCCAGCAGCGTAGGCCTTGGACTAGCGGGGGGACCAGATACGCAGTATTTT.

The rearrangement joins TRBV9 to TRBJ2-5, with 8 bases matching TRBD1. There are 16 residues in the CDR3. CDR1 and CDR2 from the germline V gene are SGDLS and YYNGEE. V dropped 4 bases and J dropped 2; count of bases not matched to a gene: 10. CDR3 protein: CASSQRNRGTQETQYF. In DNA form, the CDR3 reads TGTGCCAGCAGCCAACGCAACAGGGGGACTCAAGAGACCCAGTACTTC.

This clone showed up just a few times. J is TRBJ1-1 and V is TRBV5-4; D is possibly TRBD1 (6 bases). V was trimmed by 5 bases and J by 2 bases, leaving 22 bases between them. Germline V gene lookup returns CDR1 SGHNT and CDR2 YYREEE (reference sequence). This CDR3 has 17 amino acids. The CDR3 region is CASSPVTPTGSNTEAFF. CDR3 in DNA: TGTGCCAGCAGTCCTGTGACCCCCACAGGGAGTAACACTGAAGCTTTCTTT. The whole variable domain, filled in from reference TRBV5-4 and TRBJ1-1, reads ETGVTQSPTHLIKTRGQQVTLRCSSQSGHNTVSWYQQALGQGPQFIFQYYREEENGRGNFPPRFSGLQFPNYSSELNVNALELDDSALYLCASSPVTPTGSNTEAFFGQGTRLTVV.

The V call is TRBV28, the J call TRBJ2-7; 9 nucleotides line up with TRBD2. There are 14 residues in the CDR3. In germline, CDR1 is MDHEN, CDR2 SYDVKM. Trimming removed 5 bases from V and 4 bases from J; junction bases left unmatched: 6. CDR3 region: CASSRAGGPYEQYF. In DNA form, the CDR3 reads TGTGCCAGCAGTCGCGCGGGGGGGCCTTACGAGCAGTACTTC.

The rearrangement uses TRBV28 and TRBJ2-3; 10 bases are shared with TRBD2. The junction had 16 bases not matched to a gene; V was cut back by 7 bases and J by 3 bases. The CDR3 extends over 18 amino acids. In germline, CDR1 is MDHEN, CDR2 SYDVKM. The CDR3 protein is CASTKGLASGGITDTQYF. The CDR3, as DNA: TGTGCCAGCACCAAGGGGTTGGCTAGCGGGGGAATAACAGATACGCAGTATTTT.

The genes are TRBV6-6 and TRBJ2-2, with 15 bases aligning to TRBD2. Germline trimming cut 11 bases from V and 5 bases from J; bases unmatched to any gene: 0. Germline V CDR1 and CDR2: MNHNY, SVGAGI (reference sequence). CDR3 length: 13 amino acids. CDR3 sequence: CAGLAGGTGELFF. In DNA, the CDR3 is TGTGCCGGACTAGCGGGGGGGACCGGGGAGCTGTTTTTT.

V and J are TRBV19 and TRBJ2-4; a possible D gene is TRBD2 (6 bases). Per germline, CDR1 LNHDA and CDR2 SQIVND (reference sequence). This CDR3 is built from 17 residues. The V and J ends lost 7 bases and 4 bases respectively, with 23 bases between them. The CDR3 loop reads CASTGTWLGVEKNIQYF. CDR3 nucleotide sequence: TGTGCCAGTACTGGGACTTGGCTTGGGGTGGAAAAAAACATTCAGTACTTC.

The chain uses TRBV12-5 and TRBJ1-5; TRBD1 matches at 7 bases. With V trimmed by 6 bases and J by 3 bases, 5 bases remained unmatched. The CDR3 is 14 amino acids. Germline CDR1 is LGHNT and CDR2 is FRNRAP. This CDR3 is CASGRTGDNQPQHF. The CDR3 bases are TGTGCTAGTGGACGAACAGGGGACAATCAGCCCCAGCATTTT.

Only a few counts were recorded for this clone. The chain recombines TRBV28 with TRBJ1-6; perhaps TRBD1 as D (5 bases). V was trimmed by 0 bases and J by 6 bases, leaving 18 bases between them. This CDR3 spans 18 amino acids. Germline loops: CDR1 MDHEN, CDR2 SYDVKM. The CDR3 sequence is CASSLWGVGLTLNSPLHF. The CDR3 DNA reads as TGTGCCAGCAGTTTATGGGGTGTGGGGCTCACTCTTAATTCACCCCTCCACTTT.

This clone was counted between two and nine times. V is TRBV28 and J is TRBJ1-1; TRBD1 aligns across 7 bases. J gave up 0 bases and V 7 bases, and 11 bases lay outside the gene matches. The CDR3 is made up of 16 amino acids. Germline assignment: CDR1 MDHEN and CDR2 SYDVKM. The CDR3 region has the DNA TGTGCCAGCATCTCGGGACAGATAAAAATGAACACTGAAGCTTTCTTT. Its protein product is CASISGQIKMNTEAFF. The complete variable domain, with remaining parts taken from reference TRBV28 and TRBJ1-1, reads DVKVTQSSRYLVKRTGEKVFLECVQDMDHENMFWYRQDPGLGLRLIYFSYDVKMKEKGDIPEGYSVSREKKERFSLILESASTNQTSMYLCASISGQIKMNTEAFFGQGTRLTVV.